One sample yielded the 22 T cell receptor beta chains listed below, sequenced in a study of shared clonotypes between healthy human individuals (dated by TCRdb to about 2020). The library was produced with the immunoSEQ multiplex PCR assay. In TCRdb, the immuneACCESS table is reduced to in-frame sequences with V and J assigned. These tables do not hold every clone; where another copy was compared, an unresolved V gene accounts for under half, and the others remain unexplained. The sample contains about 750,000 clones, 80% to 95% of them found a single time. The ten largest clones capture around 24% of the sample. CD8 naive samples were CD45RO-negative cells positively selected for CCR7, giving a CD45RA+CCR7+ population that excluded TemRA cells. Sequenced input: naive CD8+ T cells sorted from blood. The cell subset or site label, as the study defines it: CD45RA+CCR7+. The receptors stem from a man between 25 and 39 years old in good health.

This chain uses TRBV5-5 with TRBJ2-5, with 9 positions matching TRBD2. CDR1 is SGHKS, CDR2 YYEKEE, per germline (reference sequence). The V segment lost 4 bases and the J segment 4 bases; nucleotides outside the gene matches: 5. This CDR3 is 14 amino acids long. The CDR3 here is CASSHETSGETQYF. In DNA form, the CDR3 reads TGTGCCAGCAGCCATGAGACTAGCGGAGAGACCCAGTACTTC.

The CDR3 sequence: CASSQEAGALFEKLFF. CDR3 sequence (DNA): TGCGCCAGCAGCCAAGAGGCCGGAGCCCTATTTGAAAAACTGTTTTTT. V is TRBV4-1 and J is TRBJ1-4; D remains ambiguous. The CDR3 extends over 16 amino acids. From germline, CDR1 is MGHRA and CDR2 YSYEKL. V was trimmed by 0 bases and J by 7 bases, leaving 15 bases between them.

The rearrangement joins TRBV7-8 to TRBJ2-7, with D unresolved. Per germline, CDR1 SGHVS and CDR2 FQNEAQ. The CDR3 totals 15 residues. V was clipped by 1 base and J by 2 bases, with 12 bases between them. For the CDR3, the DNA is TGTGCCAGCAGCTTAGAGCCGGGCCCTACCTACGAGCAGTACTTC. Amino acid sequence: CASSLEPGPTYEQYF.

This chain links TRBV29-1 with TRBJ2-7; the D gene is possibly TRBD2 (5 bases). This CDR3 is 15 amino acids long. The germline CDR1 and CDR2 sequences are SQVTM and ANQGSEA. The V and J ends lost 3 bases and 0 bases respectively, with 15 bases between them. The CDR3 loop reads CSVEMSGSSSYEQYF. As DNA, the CDR3 is TGCAGCGTTGAGATGAGCGGATCAAGCTCCTACGAGCAGTACTTC.

This chain joins TRBV9 and TRBJ2-3, with D perhaps being TRBD1 or TRBD2 (6 bases each). Germline V CDR1 and CDR2: SGDLS, YYNGEE. The CDR3 has 17 amino acids. V lost 3 bases to trimming and J lost 3 bases, with 20 bases between them. In nucleotides, the CDR3 is TGTGCCAGCAGCGAGGATCGGGGGACAAGTACAACAGATACGCAGTATTTT. Its translation is CASSEDRGTSTTDTQYF.

This clone has just one count. The chain links TRBV5-4 to TRBJ2-3; D remains ambiguous. The CDR3 has 15 amino acids. V shed 0 bases and J shed 4 bases, with 12 bases lying between them. Germline lookup yields CDR1 SGHNT and CDR2 YYREEE (reference sequence). Here the CDR3 reads CASSLAEGFSDTQYF. The CDR3 DNA reads as TGTGCCAGCAGCTTGGCCGAAGGATTTTCAGATACGCAGTATTTT.

The rearrangement links TRBV27 to TRBJ1-2; possibly TRBD1 for D (5 bases). This CDR3 has 13 residues. The ends were cut back, 6 bases at V and 2 bases at J, with 10 bases in the middle. CDR1 and CDR2 from the germline V gene are MNHEY and SMNVEV (reference sequence). CDR3 coding DNA: TGTGCCAGCAGCCCGACAGACAACTATGGCTACACCTTC. Protein product: CASSPTDNYGYTF.

This chain uses TRBV5-3 with TRBJ1-5, with a weak D call TRBD1 (6 bases). TRBV5-3 is an ORF for which the function is uncertain. V dropped 1 base and J dropped 1 base, with 12 bases sitting between them. This CDR3 spans 16 amino acids. The CDR3 region has the DNA TGTGCCAGAAGCTTGTTTCAGGGGCTAAGCAATCAGCCCCAGCATTTT. Protein product: CARSLFQGLSNQPQHF.

The rearrangement joins TRBV11-2 to TRBJ1-3, with D unresolved. The CDR3 is 15 amino acids. The V gene's germline CDR1 is SGHAT and CDR2 FQNNGV. V gave up 5 bases and J gave up 0 bases, with 11 bases separating them. For the CDR3, the DNA is TGTGCCAGCAGCCCTCCGGACGGCTCTGGAAACACCATATATTTT. Its translation: CASSPPDGSGNTIYF. Full variable domain (remainder filled in from reference TRBV11-2 and TRBJ1-3): EAGVAQSPRYKIIEKRQSVAFWCNPISGHATLYWYQQILGQGPKLLIQFQNNGVVDDSQLPKDRFSAERLKGVDSTLKIQPAKLEDSAVYLCASSPPDGSGNTIYFGEGSWLTVV.

The chain carries TRBV29-1 and TRBJ2-7; D is possibly TRBD1 (6 bases). The V and J ends lost 3 bases and 2 bases respectively, with 14 bases between them. Germline V gives CDR1 SQVTM, CDR2 ANQGSEA. The CDR3 has 14 residues. CDR3 sequence (DNA): TGCAGCGTTGACACAGGGAAGCCCACCTACGAGCAGTACTTC. Encoded protein: CSVDTGKPTYEQYF.

V and J are TRBV4-1 and TRBJ2-1, with 9 bases aligning to TRBD2. The J segment lost 4 bases and the V segment lost 3 bases, leaving 7 bases of the junction unmatched. Germline CDR1 is MGHRA and CDR2 is YSYEKL. The CDR3 is made up of 16 amino acids. The CDR3 reads CASSQASGTGYNEQFF. The DNA for the CDR3 is TGCGCCAGCAGCCAGGCTAGCGGGACTGGATACAATGAGCAGTTCTTC.

V and J are TRBV7-6 and TRBJ2-1; 7 positions agree with TRBD2. V lost 0 bases to trimming and J lost 7 bases; unmatched junction nucleotides: 18. The germline V gene has CDR1 SGHVS and CDR2 FNYEAQ. The CDR3 has 19 residues. The DNA of the CDR3 is TGTGCCAGCAGCTTAGCGCTGGAGGTTCAGGGAGGGAGGAATAATGAGCAGTTCTTC. Its protein is CASSLALEVQGGRNNEQFF.

The chain is built from TRBV7-9 and TRBJ2-3; a weak D match, TRBD2 (5 bases). This CDR3 comprises 16 residues. CDR1 and CDR2 from the germline V gene are SEHNR and FQNEAQ (reference sequence). The ends were cut back, 2 bases at V and 3 bases at J, with 15 bases in the middle. The CDR3 DNA reads TGTGCCAGCAGCTTAATCCTCCGGGAAATAACAGATACGCAGTATTTT. Translation gives CASSLILREITDTQYF.

The CDR3, as DNA: TGTGCCAGCAGCTTGAAAGGGTACGAGCAGTACTTC. Amino acid sequence: CASSLKGYEQYF. The V gene is TRBV5-4, the J gene TRBJ2-7; D gene unclear. The ends were cut back, 1 base at V and 4 bases at J, with 6 bases in the middle. The CDR3 loop spans 12 amino acids. The germline CDR1 and CDR2 sequences are SGHNT and YYREEE (reference sequence).

The rearrangement uses TRBV28 and TRBJ2-7, with D unclear. Deletions cut 6 bases from V and 3 bases from J, with 9 bases between. Germline CDR1 MDHEN, CDR2 SYDVKM. This CDR3 is 12 amino acids long. CDR3 coding DNA: TGTGCCAGCAGCTTTGTAAACTACGAGCAGTACTTC. This codes for CASSFVNYEQYF. Full variable domain (rest looked up from reference TRBV28 and TRBJ2-7): DVKVTQSSRYLVKRTGEKVFLECVQDMDHENMFWYRQDPGLGLRLIYFSYDVKMKEKGDIPEGYSVSREKKERFSLILESASTNQTSMYLCASSFVNYEQYFGPGTRLTVT.

This rearrangement joins TRBV7-9 to TRBJ2-2, with TRBD1 as a possible D gene (5 bases). Germline lookup yields CDR1 SEHNR and CDR2 FQNEAQ (reference sequence). CDR3 size: 15 residues. V lost 4 bases and J lost 3, with 12 bases in between. The CDR3 is CASSSDTLHTGELFF. CDR3 coding DNA: TGTGCCAGCAGCTCGGACACTTTACACACCGGGGAGCTGTTTTTT.

The rearrangement uses TRBV27 and TRBJ2-2, with 7 bases matching TRBD2. CDR1 is MNHEY and CDR2 is SMNVEV in the germline V gene (reference sequence). This CDR3 comprises 15 residues. The V and J ends lost 4 bases and 4 bases, in that order; junction bases with no gene match: 6. Here the CDR3 reads CASSSRLAVTGELFF. The CDR3 DNA follows: TGTGCCAGCAGTTCCAGACTAGCTGTCACCGGGGAGCTGTTTTTT.

This clone was seen more than once but under ten times. The rearrangement links TRBV6-5 to TRBJ2-5, with 11 bases fitting TRBD1. This CDR3 contains 15 residues. Looked up from germline, CDR1 is MNHEY and CDR2 is SVGAGI. V lost 2 bases to trimming and J lost 5 bases; unmatched junction nucleotides: 4. As DNA, the CDR3 is TGTGCCAGCAGTTACGGGACAGGGGGGGTTGAGACCCAGTACTTC. It is translated as CASSYGTGGVETQYF.

The V and J genes are TRBV7-9 and TRBJ1-2; TRBD1 matches at 9 bases. Germline V gene sequence: CDR1 SEHNR, CDR2 FQNEAQ (reference sequence). The CDR3 contains 15 residues. Trimming cost V 2 bases and J 7 bases; bases outside gene matches: 8. DNA of the CDR3: TGTGCCAGCAGCTTATCGGGACAGGGTTTGTTTGGCTACACCTTC. This translates into CASSLSGQGLFGYTF.

The V and J genes are TRBV10-2 and TRBJ1-5; the D gene is possibly TRBD1 (6 bases). This CDR3 has 17 residues. V was shortened by 2 bases and J by 0 bases, with 14 bases between the two germline ends. Germline assignment: CDR1 WSHSY and CDR2 SAAADI. CDR3 residues: CASSERTAGYSNQPQHF. Here the CDR3 DNA reads TGCGCCAGCAGTGAGAGGACAGCGGGATATAGCAATCAGCCCCAGCATTTT.

The rearrangement joins TRBV30 to TRBJ2-6; TRBD2 is a possible D gene (5 bases). Deletions cut 2 bases from V and 2 bases from J, with 7 bases between. The CDR3 runs 14 residues. The germline CDR1 and CDR2 sequences are GTSNPN and SVGIG (reference sequence). The CDR3 DNA is TGTGCCTGGAGTTCGGGAACTGGGGCCAACGTCCTGACTTTC. Amino acid sequence: CAWSSGTGANVLTF.

The chain joins TRBV13 to TRBJ2-2, with 7 positions matching TRBD1. Germline loops: CDR1 PRHDT, CDR2 FYEKMQ (reference sequence). Unmatched junction bases numbered 10, after V lost 2 bases and J lost 13 bases. The CDR3 is 14 residues long. DNA of the CDR3: TGTGCCAGCAGCTTAACAGGGGAGTCGGGTGGGCTGTTTTTT. As protein: CASSLTGESGGLFF. The entire variable domain, with the rest obtained from reference TRBV13 and TRBJ2-2, is as follows: AAGVIQSPRHLIKEKRETATLKCYPIPRHDTVYWYQQGPGQDPQFLISFYEKMQSDKGSIPDRFSAQQFSDYHSELNMSSLELGDSALYFCASSLTGESGGLFFGEGSRLTVL.